What follows are 30 T cell receptor beta chains derived from one specimen sequenced in a study of response to subunit inactivated influenza vaccine. Each CDR3 protein is one row after TCRdb ran MiXCR on the RT-PCR reads. The data hold about 780,000 distinct CDR3 sequences, with 15% to 20% observed a single time. The sample in question was PBMCs from blood, obtained 5 days after vaccination. These TCRs come from a man aged 50 to 60 who received an inactivated influenza vaccine.

There are many counts of this clonotype. The CDR3 DNA reads TGTGCCAGCAGTGTACAGAGGACAGGACGGACCGGGGAGCTGTTTTTT. Its translation: CASSVQRTGRTGELFF. The V call is TRBV6-1, the J call TRBJ2-2, with TRBD1 identical over 7 bases. The CDR3 totals 16 residues. V shed 4 bases and J 5 bases; nucleotides not matched to a gene: 10. Germline V CDR1 and CDR2: MNHNS, SASEGT.

This clonotype appeared a few times. The chain employs TRBV15 and TRBJ2-1; either TRBD1 or TRBD2 may supply D (5 bases each). This CDR3 contains 14 residues. The V gene's germline CDR1 is LNHNV and CDR2 YYDKDF (reference sequence). Trimming removed 4 bases from V and 8 bases from J, with 15 bases in between. The CDR3 loop is CATSTGRLGDEQFF. The CDR3 DNA reads TGTGCCACCAGCACGGGACGACTTGGGGATGAGCAGTTCTTC. Variable domain in full (rest from reference TRBV15 and TRBJ2-1): DAMVIQNPRYQVTQFGKPVTLSCSQTLNHNVMYWYQQKSSQAPKLLFHYYDKDFNNEADTPDNFQSRRPNTSFCFLDIRSPGLGDTAMYLCATSTGRLGDEQFFGPGTRLTVL.

V gene TRBV3-1 combines with J gene TRBJ2-1, with 7 bases identical to TRBD2. The germline CDR1 and CDR2 sequences are LGHDT and YNNKEL (reference sequence). V lost 3 bases to trimming and J lost 4 bases; unmatched junction nucleotides: 9. The CDR3 sequence is 16 residues long. The CDR3 sequence is CASSHWGGNGYNEQFF. The CDR3 DNA is TGTGCCAGCAGCCATTGGGGGGGGAATGGTTACAATGAGCAGTTCTTC.

The chain has TRBV10-3 and TRBJ1-2, with TRBD1 as a possible D gene (5 bases). Per the germline V gene, CDR1 is ENHRY and CDR2 is SYGVKD. V was pared by 8 bases and J by 3 bases, with 22 bases between. The CDR3 sequence is 16 residues long. CDR3 bases: TGTGCCATCCGTAGGGTAAAAGGGGTAATTGACTATGGCTACACCTTC. It codes for CAIRRVKGVIDYGYTF.

This clonotype occurred once. The genes are TRBV11-2 and TRBJ2-1, with D possibly TRBD2 on 6 matching bases. The germline V gene encodes CDR1 SGHAT and CDR2 FQNNGV. Trimming took 1 base from V and 8 from J, leaving 21 bases between them. The CDR3 is made up of 17 amino acids. CDR3 nucleotide sequence: TGTGCCAGCAGCTTAGGGGTCCCTACCTCCGGGGAGGATGAGCAGTTCTTC. This encodes CASSLGVPTSGEDEQFF.

This clonotype was observed many times. The chain uses TRBV28 and TRBJ2-7, with 7 bases lining up with TRBD2. There are 14 residues in the CDR3. The V gene's germline CDR1 is MDHEN and CDR2 SYDVKM. The V and J ends lost 1 base and 6 bases, in that order; junction bases with no gene match: 6. CDR3 DNA: TGTGCCAGCAGTTTATCGGGAGGCAATGGCGAGCAGTACTTC. It is translated as CASSLSGGNGEQYF.

This clonotype was seen more than once but under ten times. This chain links TRBV5-1 with TRBJ2-2, with D perhaps assigned TRBD1 or TRBD2 (5 bases each). CDR1 is SGHRS, CDR2 YFSETQ, per germline. The CDR3 spans 14 residues. The V end was cut by 4 bases, the J end by 3 bases, with 10 bases between. The CDR3 loop reads CASSRGRYTGELFF. CDR3 bases: TGCGCCAGCAGCAGGGGACGGTACACCGGGGAGCTGTTTTTT. The whole variable domain, remainder taken from reference TRBV5-1 and TRBJ2-2, is KAGVTQTPRYLIKTRGQQVTLSCSPISGHRSVSWYQQTPGQGLQFLFEYFSETQRNKGNFPGRFSGRQFSNSRSEMNVSTLELGDSALYLCASSRGRYTGELFFGEGSRLTVL.

This clonotype was detected only a few times. The chain has TRBV7-9 and TRBJ1-1; D is unresolved. V was cut by 1 base and J by 5 bases, with 8 bases left in between. Germline V lookup: CDR1 SEHNR, CDR2 FQNEAQ (reference sequence). The CDR3 length is 13 residues. CDR3 region: CASSLGSETEAFF. The CDR3 coding sequence is TGTGCCAGCAGCTTAGGATCGGAGACTGAAGCTTTCTTT.

The chain joins TRBV20-1 to TRBJ2-1; the D gene is possibly TRBD1 (6 bases). Trimming pared 6 bases from V and 4 bases from J, leaving 16 bases between. Germline V gene sequence: CDR1 DFQATT, CDR2 SNEGSKA (reference sequence). There are 14 residues in the CDR3. CDR3 protein: CSAKPRDKYNEQFF. CDR3 DNA sequence: TGCAGTGCAAAGCCTCGGGACAAATACAATGAGCAGTTCTTC.

This rearrangement joins TRBV9 to TRBJ2-7, with 12 bases that match TRBD1. This CDR3 is built from 14 residues. The junction had 5 bases not matched to a gene; V was cut back by 3 bases and J by 7 bases. The germline V gene encodes CDR1 SGDLS and CDR2 YYNGEE. This CDR3 is CASSAGQGAWEQYF. The CDR3 DNA sequence: TGTGCCAGCAGCGCGGGACAGGGGGCGTGGGAGCAGTACTTC.

Here the CDR3 DNA reads TGTGCCAGCAGCGTAAGGAGGGAATCGTACAATGAGCAGTTCTTC. Translation gives CASSVRRESYNEQFF. The chain is built from TRBV9 and TRBJ2-1, with D maybe TRBD2 (6 bases). Germline assignment: CDR1 SGDLS and CDR2 YYNGEE. This CDR3 region has 15 residues. The germline V and J ends were trimmed by 1 base and 4 bases, with 12 bases remaining between them.

The chain uses TRBV11-1 and TRBJ2-5; D unresolved. V was cut by 5 bases and J by 5 bases, with 15 bases left in between. The CDR3 covers 14 residues. Germline V gene data show CDR1 as SGHAT and CDR2 as FQDESV (reference sequence). CDR3 loop: CASSPGPSGETQYF. In nucleotides, the CDR3 is TGTGCCAGCAGCCCCGGACCCTCTGGGGAGACCCAGTACTTC.

This clonotype was counted at least ten times. The V gene is TRBV20-1, the J gene TRBJ1-2, with 7 bases matching TRBD1. This CDR3 is 15 amino acids long. Germline CDR1 DFQATT, CDR2 SNEGSKA (reference sequence). Trimming took 5 bases from V and 2 from J; bases not matched to a gene: 11. The CDR3 reads CSAWTRDSLNYGYTF. CDR3 coding DNA: TGCAGTGCTTGGACCCGGGACAGCCTCAACTATGGCTACACCTTC.

This clonotype was seen a handful of times. The gene calls are TRBV20-1 and TRBJ2-3, with 9 bases lining up with TRBD2. After removal of 3 bases from V and 0 bases from J, the junction contained 4 bases not matched to a gene. Germline V gene data show CDR1 as DFQATT and CDR2 as SNEGSKA (reference sequence). There are 15 residues in the CDR3. CDR3 sequence (DNA): TGCAGTGCTAGGTTGCTAGCGGGGAGCACAGATACGCAGTATTTT. This encodes CSARLLAGSTDTQYF.

In this sample, this clonotype turned up many times. The V gene is TRBV20-1, the J gene TRBJ2-1, with TRBD2 matching 12 bases. The CDR3 has 15 residues. From germline, CDR1 is DFQATT and CDR2 SNEGSKA (reference sequence). Trimming at V came to 4 bases and at J to 8 bases, leaving 9 bases not matched to a gene. The chain's CDR3 is CSANPSGRAIYEQFF. CDR3 nucleotide sequence: TGCAGTGCTAACCCTAGCGGGAGGGCCATCTATGAGCAGTTCTTC.

This clonotype has ten or more counts. The chain is built from TRBV24-1 and TRBJ2-5; the D is unclear. The V gene lost 0 bases and the J gene lost 2 bases, with 9 bases spanning the gap. CDR1 is KGHDR and CDR2 is SFDVKD in the germline V gene. CDR3 length equals 15 residues. The CDR3 sequence is CATSDLHTPQETQYF. In DNA form, the CDR3 reads TGTGCCACCAGTGATTTGCACACTCCACAAGAGACCCAGTACTTC.

The rearrangement uses TRBV12-3 or TRBV12-4 and TRBJ2-7; 9 nucleotides align to TRBD1. The CDR3 has 13 amino acids. The trim removed 6 bases at V and 8 bases at J, leaving 8 bases unmatched. In DNA, the CDR3 is TGTGCCAGCAGCCTGAGGGACAGGGCGCAGCAGTACTTC. Its protein is CASSLRDRAQQYF.

This clonotype was counted between two and nine times. The rearrangement links TRBV20-1 to TRBJ2-1; D is tentatively TRBD1 or TRBD2 (5 bases each). The V end lost 2 bases, the J end lost 3 bases, and 11 bases lay between the germline ends. Per the germline V gene, CDR1 is DFQATT and CDR2 is SNEGSKA (reference sequence). The CDR3 spans 14 residues. Here the CDR3 DNA reads TGCAGTGCTAGACCCGGGACGATCTACAATGAGCAGTTCTTC. This sequence encodes CSARPGTIYNEQFF.

The chain links TRBV4-2 to TRBJ2-7; D gene ambiguous. CDR3 length: 13 amino acids. V dropped 0 bases and J dropped 4 bases, with 7 bases sitting between them. From germline, CDR1 is LGHNA and CDR2 YNFKEQ. CDR3 nucleotides: TGTGCCAGCAGCCAAGATAACGTATACGAGCAGTACTTC. It yields the protein CASSQDNVYEQYF.

CDR3 sequence (DNA): TGTGCCAGCAGCGTCTCAAGCGGGGTGCCCTACAATGAGCAGTTCTTC. Encoded protein: CASSVSSGVPYNEQFF. This chain uses TRBV5-6 with TRBJ2-1; 7 bases are shared with TRBD2. The CDR3 runs to 16 residues. The J segment lost 2 bases and the V segment lost 4 bases, leaving 9 bases of the junction unmatched. CDR1 is SGHDT, CDR2 YYEEEE, per germline.

The genes are TRBV20-1 and TRBJ2-2, with 8 bases matching TRBD2. The germline CDR1 and CDR2 sequences are DFQATT and SNEGSKA (reference sequence). Unmatched junction bases numbered 8, after V lost 5 bases and J lost 0 bases. CDR3 length equals 16 residues. CDR3 amino acids: CSAYASGPSNTGELFF. CDR3 nucleotide sequence: TGCAGTGCTTATGCTAGCGGGCCATCGAACACCGGGGAGCTGTTTTTT.

The sample holds a few counts of this clonotype. The rearrangement joins TRBV29-1 to TRBJ2-1; TRBD2 might be the D (7 bases). Germline V gene sequence: CDR1 SQVTM, CDR2 ANQGSEA. The V end was cut by 3 bases, the J end by 5 bases, with 14 bases between. The CDR3 is made up of 14 amino acids. The CDR3: CSVEGGASNNEQFF. The CDR3 nucleotides read TGCAGCGTTGAGGGGGGGGCCTCAAACAATGAGCAGTTCTTC.

CDR3 DNA: TGTGCCAGCAGTTTATTGGGATCAGGGGAGACCCAGTACTTC. Its protein is CASSLLGSGETQYF. This chain joins TRBV27 and TRBJ2-5; TRBD1 is a possible D gene (5 bases). The CDR3 extends over 14 amino acids. Trimming took off 1 base at V and 5 bases at J, with 11 bases between the two ends. Germline V gene sequence: CDR1 MNHEY, CDR2 SMNVEV (reference sequence).

This clonotype appeared a few times. The J gene is TRBJ2-2, the V gene TRBV12-3 or TRBV12-4; 9 bases are a match to TRBD1. With V trimmed by 6 bases and J by 4 bases, 6 bases remained unmatched. The CDR3 consists of 15 residues. In nucleotides, the CDR3 is TGTGCCAGCAGGAAACAGGGGGCGATCACCGGGGAGCTGTTTTTT. Amino acids: CASRKQGAITGELFF.

This clonotype was seen only a few times. The chain recombines TRBV12-3 or TRBV12-4 with TRBJ2-3; TRBD2 matches at 10 bases. This CDR3 region has 16 residues. V was clipped by 5 bases and J by 0 bases; unmatched bases: 5. The CDR3 DNA reads as TGTGCCAGCAGTATAAGCGGGGGGGGAAGCACAGATACGCAGTATTTT. Residues: CASSISGGGSTDTQYF.

This chain joins TRBV15 and TRBJ1-2; D uncertain. The CDR3 loop spans 14 amino acids. The V end lost 0 bases, the J end lost 4 bases, and 9 bases lay between the germline ends. The V gene's germline CDR1 is LNHNV and CDR2 YYDKDF (reference sequence). The CDR3 region is CATSRDLGSYGYTF. The CDR3 bases are TGTGCCACCAGCAGAGATTTGGGGAGCTATGGCTACACCTTC.

The J gene is TRBJ2-1, the V gene TRBV20-1; no definite D call. V lost 3 bases and J 2 bases, leaving 20 bases between the germline ends. The CDR3 covers 17 residues. In germline, CDR1 is DFQATT, CDR2 SNEGSKA (reference sequence). The CDR3 DNA follows: TGCAGTGCTAGGGTTGAGGCCGCTCTTCCACCCTACAATGAGCAGTTCTTC. Translated, it gives CSARVEAALPPYNEQFF.

This rearrangement joins TRBV6-2 or TRBV6-3 to TRBJ2-7; possibly TRBD2 for D (5 bases). V was shortened by 4 bases and J by 0 bases, with 13 bases between the two germline ends. The length of the CDR3 is 15 residues. CDR1 and CDR2 from the germline V gene are MNHEY and SVGEGT. The CDR3 is CASSWTGPVSYEQYF. The CDR3 DNA sequence: TGTGCCAGCAGTTGGACTGGACCCGTCTCCTACGAGCAGTACTTC.

The chain combines TRBV6-2 or TRBV6-3 with TRBJ1-5; D is undetermined. Germline V lookup: CDR1 MNHEY, CDR2 SVGEGT. Trimming took off 6 bases at V and 5 bases at J, with 20 bases between the two ends. This CDR3 region has 16 residues. In DNA form, the CDR3 reads TGTGCCAGCAGCGATCCGACGTGGGTAGGGTATCAGCCCCAGCATTTT. Residues: CASSDPTWVGYQPQHF.

The chain uses TRBV20-1 and TRBJ2-5, with D hard to call. Trimming shortened V by 3 bases and J by 4 bases, and 18 bases separated the two germline ends. Germline loops: CDR1 DFQATT, CDR2 SNEGSKA (reference sequence). The CDR3 length is 15 residues. The CDR3 here is CSARGGASARETQYF. The CDR3 DNA sequence: TGCAGTGCTAGGGGCGGAGCGTCTGCCCGAGAGACCCAGTACTTC.